The 15 T cell receptor beta chains in this list originate from one sample, sequenced in a study of blood T cell repertoires in COVID-19. Profiled with immunoSEQ multiplex PCR; TCRdb holds only in-frame clones, not every one. The table records approximately 190,000 clones, roughly 80% of them present only once. Sequenced input: peripheral blood. These receptors were taken from a woman in her twenties or thirties with acute or convalescent COVID-19.

V usage is TRBV27 and J usage is TRBJ1-2, with a tentative D call TRBD1 (5 bases). The germline V and J ends were trimmed by 3 bases and 7 bases, with 15 bases remaining between them. The germline gives CDR1 MNHEY, CDR2 SMNVEV (reference sequence). The CDR3 has 14 amino acids. This chain's CDR3 is CASSFGGAQGGYTF. The DNA for the CDR3 is TGTGCCAGCAGTTTCGGTGGGGCGCAAGGTGGCTACACCTTC.

The chain joins TRBV6-5 to TRBJ1-2; 8 nucleotides line up with TRBD1. This CDR3 has 14 residues. Germline V lookup: CDR1 MNHEY, CDR2 SVGAGI. V shed 5 bases and J 4 bases; nucleotides not matched to a gene: 6. The CDR3 loop reads CASSHRDRTYGYTF. Written as DNA, the CDR3 is TGTGCCAGCAGTCACCGGGACAGGACCTATGGCTACACCTTC.

The rearrangement links TRBV7-2 to TRBJ2-7; D possibly corresponds to TRBD1 (5 bases). The CDR3 is 14 residues long. V lost 6 bases to trimming and J lost 3 bases, with 15 bases between them. Germline V lookup: CDR1 SGHTA, CDR2 FQGNSA. CDR3 nucleotides: TGTGCCAGCAGAGAAACAGGAATCGTCTACGAGCAGTACTTC. Residues: CASRETGIVYEQYF.

This clone was detected once. The chain couples TRBV28 to TRBJ1-2; D is undetermined. V was cut by 4 bases and J by 0 bases, with 6 bases left in between. Germline CDR1 reads MDHEN; CDR2 reads SYDVKM. CDR3 size: 13 residues. CDR3: CASSSPPNYGYTF. The CDR3 DNA is TGTGCCAGCAGTTCTCCCCCTAACTATGGCTACACCTTC.

This chain joins TRBV7-2 and TRBJ2-1; D is perhaps TRBD1 (5 bases). CDR3 length equals 14 residues. Trimming left V 1 base short and J 7 bases short, with 11 bases between. Germline assignment: CDR1 SGHTA and CDR2 FQGNSA. As DNA, the CDR3 is TGTGCCAGCAGCTTAGACAGGCTTATGAATGAGCAGTTCTTC. Translating gives CASSLDRLMNEQFF.

CDR3 bases: TGTGCCAGCAGCTTAGGAGGGGGAGGAAACACCATATATTTT. It is translated as CASSLGGGGNTIYF. The gene calls are TRBV13 and TRBJ1-3, with a possible D match to TRBD1 (6 bases). This CDR3 spans 14 amino acids. Germline V gene lookup returns CDR1 PRHDT and CDR2 FYEKMQ (reference sequence). Deletions cut 0 bases from V and 4 bases from J, with 7 bases between.

The DNA for the CDR3 is TGCAGCGTTGAAGAGCTAGACAGGGGCACAGATACGCAGTATTTT. Its protein is CSVEELDRGTDTQYF. J is TRBJ2-3 and V is TRBV29-1, with 7 bases identical to TRBD1. In germline, CDR1 is SQVTM, CDR2 ANQGSEA. V lost 0 bases and J lost 1; bases outside the gene matches: 4. The CDR3 runs 15 residues.

J is TRBJ1-1 and V is TRBV30; TRBD1 might be the D (5 bases). The CDR3 spans 12 residues. V lost 0 bases, J lost 11 bases, and 13 bases lay in between. Germline V gene data show CDR1 as GTSNPN and CDR2 as SVGIG (reference sequence). Here the CDR3 reads CAWSVWGGRAFF. CDR3 DNA: TGTGCCTGGAGTGTATGGGGGGGAAGGGCTTTCTTT. Complete variable domain (other parts from reference TRBV30 and TRBJ1-1): SQTIHQWPATLVQPVGSPLSLECTVEGTSNPNLYWYRQAAGRGLQLLFYSVGIGQISSEVPQNLSASRPQDRQFILSSKKLLLSDSGFYLCAWSVWGGRAFFGQGTRLTVV.

This chain connects TRBV7-6 to TRBJ2-1; no reliable D call. The CDR3 extends over 12 amino acids. CDR1 is SGHVS and CDR2 is FNYEAQ in the germline V gene. V lost 1 base, J lost 8 bases, and 6 bases lay in between. This chain's CDR3 is CASSLESDEQFF. The CDR3 nucleotides are TGTGCCAGCAGCTTAGAATCCGATGAGCAGTTCTTC.

The chain carries TRBV4-2 and TRBJ1-2; 8 bases agree with TRBD1. The germline V gene has CDR1 LGHNA and CDR2 YNFKEQ. This CDR3 contains 16 residues. V was pared by 3 bases and J by 3 bases, with 9 bases of the junction left unmatched. The CDR3 region has the DNA TGTGCCAGCAGCCAGCGAACCGGGACAGGAGACTATGGCTACACCTTC. Protein product: CASSQRTGTGDYGYTF.

The gene calls are TRBV19 and TRBJ1-5; possible D gene TRBD1, 6 bases. V was shortened by 1 base and J by 5 bases, with 12 bases between the two germline ends. CDR1 is LNHDA, CDR2 SQIVND, per germline (reference sequence). CDR3 length: 15 residues. This CDR3 reads CASSIARGAHQPQHF. The CDR3 DNA follows: TGTGCCAGTAGTATAGCGCGGGGGGCGCATCAGCCCCAGCATTTT.

The chain is built from TRBV9 and TRBJ1-2, with 8 bases aligning to TRBD1. Germline V lookup: CDR1 SGDLS, CDR2 YYNGEE. V gave up 0 bases and J gave up 0 bases; unmatched junction bases: 7. The CDR3 extends over 17 amino acids. The CDR3 nucleotides are TGTGCCAGCAGCGTAGGACTCTGGGACAGGTCTAACTATGGCTACACCTTC. This codes for CASSVGLWDRSNYGYTF.

The chain combines TRBV6-4 with TRBJ1-5, with TRBD1 matching over 9 bases. After removal of 9 bases from V and 7 bases from J, the junction contained 4 bases not matched to a gene. CDR1 is MRHNA, CDR2 SNTAGT, per germline. The CDR3 sequence is 12 residues long. CDR3 sequence (DNA): TGTGCCAGTCTGGGACAGGGACAGCCCCAGCATTTT. It specifies CASLGQGQPQHF.

V gene TRBV29-1 combines with J gene TRBJ1-3; 10 nucleotides match TRBD1. The CDR3 is 16 residues long. Looked up from germline, CDR1 is SQVTM and CDR2 is ANQGSEA. V trimming: 6 bases; J trimming: 4 bases; junction bases outside the gene matches: 12. The CDR3 DNA follows: TGCAGCGTCGATACGACAGGGGGCGATACGGGAAACACCATATATTTT. Amino acid sequence: CSVDTTGGDTGNTIYF.

The V gene is TRBV4-3, the J gene TRBJ2-2; D remains ambiguous. V was clipped by 0 bases and J by 6 bases, with 8 bases between them. In germline, CDR1 is LGHNA, CDR2 YSLEER. The CDR3 covers 14 residues. Here the CDR3 reads CASSQDLQAGELFF. The DNA of the CDR3 is TGCGCCAGCAGCCAAGATCTCCAGGCCGGGGAGCTGTTTTTT.